What follows are 13 T cell receptor beta chains derived from one specimen sequenced in a study of OX40 agonist ivuxolimab in advanced cancers. Library preparation was by the immunoSEQ multiplex PCR assay. In TCRdb, the immuneACCESS table is reduced to in-frame sequences with V and J assigned. These tables do not hold every clone; where another copy was compared, an unresolved V gene accounts for under half, and the others remain unexplained. The sample yields 50,000 to 80,000 clones; around four fifths were counted once. Of the sample, 2% to 2.5% falls within the top ten clones. The sample in question was CD4+ or CD8+ T cells sorted from blood, obtained in a trial of the OX40 agonist ivuxolimab. The receptors shown here come from an adult with an advanced solid tumor such as melanoma, head and neck, liver or kidney cancer.

The genes are TRBV27 and TRBJ1-2; D perhaps matches TRBD1 (5 bases). The germline V gene has CDR1 MNHEY and CDR2 SMNVEV (reference sequence). Trimming took off 2 bases at V and 8 bases at J, with 15 bases between the two ends. The CDR3 runs 14 residues. DNA for the CDR3: TGTGCCAGCAGTTTAAGGGGCGGGGATTTGGGCTACACCTTC. Translation: CASSLRGGDLGYTF.

The J gene is TRBJ1-5, the V gene TRBV28; 10 bases map to TRBD1. V dropped 6 bases and J dropped 11; count of bases not matched to a gene: 10. CDR3 length equals 14 residues. Germline CDR1 reads MDHEN; CDR2 reads SYDVKM. The CDR3 region is CASRTTGGRAAQHF. The CDR3 DNA is TGTGCCAGCAGGACGACAGGGGGCCGCGCAGCCCAGCATTTT.

The chain combines TRBV29-1 with TRBJ2-7; TRBD2 agrees at 8 bases. Germline V gene lookup returns CDR1 SQVTM and CDR2 ANQGSEA. This CDR3 region has 14 residues. V shed 4 bases and J 3 bases; nucleotides not matched to a gene: 8. Here the CDR3 DNA reads TGCAGCGTTGGGGCGGGAGGAATCTTCTACGAGCAGTACTTC. Translation gives CSVGAGGIFYEQYF.

This clone has a single count. The genes are TRBV5-4 and TRBJ2-3; D is possibly TRBD1 (5 bases). This CDR3 has 16 amino acids. CDR1 is SGHNT and CDR2 is YYREEE in the germline V gene (reference sequence). V shed 8 bases and J shed 2 bases, with 21 bases lying between them. The CDR3 loop is CASTHKGAGLTDTQYF. Written as DNA, the CDR3 is TGTGCCAGTACCCACAAAGGGGCAGGGCTCACAGATACGCAGTATTTT.

The chain links TRBV27 to TRBJ1-5, with D unresolved. V gave up 6 bases and J gave up 3 bases, with 12 bases separating them. Germline V gene data show CDR1 as MNHEY and CDR2 as SMNVEV (reference sequence). The CDR3 sequence is 14 residues long. The CDR3: CASSQAGFNQPQHF. As DNA, the CDR3 is TGTGCCAGCAGCCAGGCAGGCTTCAATCAGCCCCAGCATTTT.

This chain links TRBV28 with TRBJ1-1, with 9 bases matching TRBD1. The V gene end was trimmed by 6 bases and the J gene end by 0 bases; junction bases not matched to a gene: 8. CDR3 length: 16 amino acids. Germline values: CDR1 MDHEN, CDR2 SYDVKM. CDR3 bases: TGTGCCAGCAGCCCAAGGGGGACAGGGATGAACACTGAAGCTTTCTTT. Translating it yields CASSPRGTGMNTEAFF.

The chain links TRBV28 to TRBJ1-5, with TRBD1 as a possible D gene (5 bases). Germline assignment: CDR1 MDHEN and CDR2 SYDVKM. This CDR3 region has 16 residues. V dropped 5 bases and J dropped 2 bases, with 16 bases sitting between them. The CDR3 sequence is CASSPAELGGNQPQHF. The CDR3 region has the DNA TGTGCCAGCAGTCCCGCTGAGTTGGGGGGCAATCAGCCCCAGCATTTT.

The gene calls are TRBV5-1 and TRBJ2-5, with 9 bases identical to TRBD1. CDR1 is SGHRS and CDR2 is YFSETQ in the germline V gene. J was trimmed by 5 bases and V by 4 bases; bases with no gene match: 21. The CDR3 consists of 19 residues. The CDR3 is CASSPTWTGASYLRETQYF. CDR3 nucleotide sequence: TGCGCCAGCAGCCCGACCTGGACAGGGGCATCATATCTCCGCGAGACCCAGTACTTC.

This clone was counted a few times. The CDR3, as DNA: TGCGCCAGCAGCGGATGGACAGGGGGTTACGAGCAGTACTTC. Protein sequence: CASSGWTGGYEQYF. V usage is TRBV5-1 and J usage is TRBJ2-7; 10 positions match TRBD1. Trimming removed 4 bases from V and 4 bases from J; junction bases left unmatched: 5. This CDR3 spans 14 amino acids. Germline values: CDR1 SGHRS, CDR2 YFSETQ.

The rearrangement joins TRBV11-2 to TRBJ2-1; no definite D call. With 0 bases removed from V and 7 bases from J, the gap between germline ends came to 13 bases. The CDR3 runs to 15 residues. The germline CDR1 and CDR2 sequences are SGHAT and FQNNGV. The CDR3 spells CASSLDFGLWNEQFF. The CDR3, as DNA: TGTGCCAGCAGCTTAGATTTCGGCCTATGGAATGAGCAGTTCTTC. Full variable domain (outside the CDR3, taken from reference TRBV11-2 and TRBJ2-1): EAGVAQSPRYKIIEKRQSVAFWCNPISGHATLYWYQQILGQGPKLLIQFQNNGVVDDSQLPKDRFSAERLKGVDSTLKIQPAKLEDSAVYLCASSLDFGLWNEQFFGPGTRLTVL.

The chain combines TRBV5-4 with TRBJ2-2, with 13 bases fitting TRBD2. Germline V gene sequence: CDR1 SGHNT, CDR2 YYREEE (reference sequence). V was clipped by 4 bases and J by 2 bases; unmatched bases: 11. CDR3 length: 19 residues. The CDR3 DNA sequence: TGTGCCAGCAGCCGAGCCGCGGGGACTAGCGGGATTAACACCGGGGAGCTGTTTTTT. Translating gives CASSRAAGTSGINTGELFF.

This chain connects TRBV7-3 to TRBJ2-2; no definite D call. V lost 5 bases, J lost 3 bases, and 7 bases lay in between. Germline V gives CDR1 SGHTA, CDR2 FQGTGA. This CDR3 has 13 amino acids. CDR3 coding DNA: TGTGCCAGCAGCCCCAGGTACACCGGGGAGCTGTTTTTT. Translated, it gives CASSPRYTGELFF. The full variable domain, with the rest looked up from reference TRBV7-3 and TRBJ2-2, is GAGVSQTPSNKVTEKGKYVELRCDPISGHTALYWYRQSLGQGPEFLIYFQGTGAADDSGLPNDRFFAVRPEGSVSTLKIQRTERGDSAVYLCASSPRYTGELFFGEGSRLTVL.

The chain employs TRBV28 and TRBJ1-6, with D hard to call. From germline, CDR1 is MDHEN and CDR2 SYDVKM. This CDR3 is 16 amino acids long. Trimming took off 7 bases at V and 8 bases at J, with 21 bases between the two ends. CDR3 in DNA: TGTGCCAGCACCCGACTAAAGTGGGTTGCCGATTCACCCCTCCACTTT. It encodes CASTRLKWVADSPLHF.